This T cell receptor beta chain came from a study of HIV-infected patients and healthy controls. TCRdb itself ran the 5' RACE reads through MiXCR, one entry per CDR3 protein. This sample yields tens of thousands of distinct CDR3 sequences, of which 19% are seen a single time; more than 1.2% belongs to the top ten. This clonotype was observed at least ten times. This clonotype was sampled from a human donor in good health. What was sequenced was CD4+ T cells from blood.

CDR3 protein: CASSPLLGGSRETQYF. CDR3 coding DNA: TGTGCCAGCAGCCCACTATTAGGGGGCTCGAGGGAGACCCAGTACTTC. The chain carries TRBV27 and TRBJ2-5; TRBD1 matches at 7 bases. The CDR3 contains 16 residues. CDR1 is MNHEY and CDR2 is SMNVEV in the germline V gene (reference sequence). Losses at the gene ends were 6 bases for V and 5 bases for J; bases not matched to a gene: 15.